This T cell receptor beta chain originates from a study of T-cell reconstitution after alpha-beta-depleted transplantation in children. Trimming shortened V by 2 bases and J by 9 bases, and 20 bases separated the two germline ends. Germline loops: CDR1 SQVTM, CDR2 ANQGSEA. The CDR3 is 14 residues long. This clonotype was observed many times. For TCRbeta, the library was prepared with unique molecular identifiers. TCRdb called the PCR reads again in MiXCR, with one record for every CDR3 protein. This sample has almost 500,000 distinct CDR3 sequences, with over 9.5% found just once. This clonotype was obtained from a child aged 2 to 9 with inherited bone marrow failure, due to receive a stem cell transplant. V is TRBV29-1 and J is TRBJ2-7; D may match TRBD1 or TRBD2 (5 bases each). This specimen was PBMCs, taken before TCRalphabeta/CD19-depleted stem cell transplant. This chain's CDR3 is CSVERSGDLSLQYF. The DNA for the CDR3 is TGCAGCGTTGAAAGGTCTGGGGACCTATCTTTGCAGTACTTC.